This T cell receptor (beta chain) was captured by sequencing in a study of cytomegalovirus exposure and HLA in healthy donors. Study outcomes and limitations: Within the data, a cluster of highly shared sequence variants was likely a sequencing artifact. 150 or so TCR beta chains were listed as cytomegalovirus-associated.

Healthy people donating bone marrow made up the donors. Unrecorded immune exposures were likely, despite nominal health at sampling. The CDR3 consists of 17 residues. CDR1 and CDR2 from the germline V gene are SGHRS and YFSETQ. V trimming: 2 bases; J trimming: 8 bases; junction bases outside the gene matches: 9. As to this clone: The antigen remains unidentified.

In the PCR, 60 Vbeta and 13 Jbeta primers were used. Clones were read by immunoSEQ multiplex PCR, and TCRdb kept only the in-frame ones, dropping some. Of about 200,000 clones in the sample, approximately 79% are singletons; the top ten hold 4% to 4.5%. Sequencing was performed on PBMCs. The source is a woman younger than 45 in good health and CMV-seropositive. This chain uses TRBV5-1 with TRBJ2-1; TRBD2 agrees at 14 bases. CDR3 region: CASSFLGLAGAGDEQFF. DNA for the CDR3: TGCGCCAGCAGCTTTTTGGGACTAGCGGGAGCAGGCGATGAGCAGTTCTTC. Drawing the rest from reference TRBV5-1 and TRBJ2-1, the complete variable domain is KAGVTQTPRYLIKTRGQQVTLSCSPISGHRSVSWYQQTPGQGLQFLFEYFSETQRNKGNFPGRFSGRQFSNSRSEMNVSTLELGDSALYLCASSFLGLAGAGDEQFFGPGTRLTVL.